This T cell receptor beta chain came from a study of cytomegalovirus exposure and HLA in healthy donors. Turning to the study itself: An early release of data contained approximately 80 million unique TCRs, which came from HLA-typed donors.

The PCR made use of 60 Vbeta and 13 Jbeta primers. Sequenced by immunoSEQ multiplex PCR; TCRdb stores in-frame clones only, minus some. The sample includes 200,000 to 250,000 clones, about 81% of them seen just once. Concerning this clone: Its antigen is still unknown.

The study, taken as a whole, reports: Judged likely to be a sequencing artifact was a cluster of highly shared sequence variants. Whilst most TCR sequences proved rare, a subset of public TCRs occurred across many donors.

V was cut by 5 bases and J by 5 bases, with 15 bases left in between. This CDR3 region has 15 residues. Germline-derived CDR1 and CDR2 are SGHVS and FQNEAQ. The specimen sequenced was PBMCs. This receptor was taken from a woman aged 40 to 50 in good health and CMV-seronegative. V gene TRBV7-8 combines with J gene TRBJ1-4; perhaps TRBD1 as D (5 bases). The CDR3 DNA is TGTGCCAGCAGCGAGAATTCAGGGTCAAATGAAAAACTGTTTTTT. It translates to CASSENSGSNEKLFF.